The clone carrying this T cell receptor beta chain was detected only a few times. The target antigen is unknown. The V gene's germline CDR1 is SGHAT and CDR2 FQDESV (reference sequence). The CDR3 has 16 amino acids. V lost 3 bases, J lost 3 bases, and 16 bases lay in between. The sample originates from a study of blood T cells in healthy people across ages. At least 5 micrograms of total RNA were extracted per sample. Through a sample-barcoded 5' primer and a J-beta primer mix, a second PCR was run for about 6 to 11 cycles. A template-switch adaptor with 12 random nucleotides tagged each cDNA molecule. TCRdb fed the 5' RACE reads into MiXCR, producing one record per CDR3 protein. The data contain about a million distinct CDR3 sequences, about two fifths of them singletons. Findings of the study overall: Diversity estimates from one million T cells were considered underestimates. Older age went with lower TCR beta diversity per million T cells, in a roughly linear way.

Material for sequencing was blood. This rearrangement joins TRBV11-1 to TRBJ2-3; D might be TRBD1 or TRBD2, each matching 5 bases. This sequence was found in a man aged 18 to 35 in good health. The DNA for the CDR3 is TGTGCCAGCAGCTTTAAACAGGTTCTAGCAACAGATACGCAGTATTTT. Its translation: CASSFKQVLATDTQYF.